This is a list of T cell receptor beta chains from one sample in a study of post-analysis software for immune sequencing data. TCRdb reprocessed the PCR reads with MiXCR, giving one entry per CDR3 protein. The sample holds around 500,000 distinct CDR3 sequences, less than 40% seen once. The sequencing input was blood. The source of these receptors is a girl under 18 with multiple sclerosis. CDR3s include the opening cysteine and the closing phenylalanine or tryptophan. The D gene is left open where the match is weak. Clone size is stated in some rows and not others, as once, few, many or a class when expanded.

V gene	J gene	D gene	clone size	CDR3 DNA	CDR3 protein
TRBV3-1	TRBJ1-5	NA	few	TGTGCCGGCCAACAGGGTCTTAGCAATCAGCCCCAGCATTTT	CAGQQGLSNQPQHF
TRBV12-3/TRBV12-4	TRBJ1-5	TRBD1	few	TGTGCCAGCAGTCGGGGACAGGGGGCAGTTATTAGCAATCAGCCCCAGCATTTT	CASSRGQGAVISNQPQHF
TRBV11-3	TRBJ2-3	TRBD1	NA	TGTGCCAGCAGCTCCCGGGACAGGGGCTCAGATACGCAGTATTTT	CASSSRDRGSDTQYF
TRBV20-1	TRBJ1-4	NA	NA	TGCAGTGCGAGCCAACTCAACGAAAAACTGTTTTTT	CSASQLNEKLFF
TRBV24-1	TRBJ2-2	TRBD2	NA	TGTGCCACCAGTGACCTCGGGGGGGGGCTGTTTTTT	CATSDLGGGLFF
TRBV4-1	TRBJ2-2	NA	once	TGCGCCAGCAGCCAAGAAGGTTACGGAGGGGTCACCGGGGAGCTGTTTTTT	CASSQEGYGGVTGELFF
TRBV13	TRBJ2-7	NA	NA	TGTGCCAGCTGGCAACAGACAGCCATCTCCTACGAGCAGTACTTC	CASWQQTAISYEQYF
TRBV7-2	TRBJ1-5	NA	NA	TGTGCCAGCAGCCTTCTGACCGGTAGGGAAAATCAGCCCCAGCATTTT	CASSLLTGRENQPQHF
TRBV6-1	TRBJ2-3	TRBD1	few	TGTGCCAGCAGGGACAGGGGAGGCACAGATACGCAGTATTTT	CASRDRGGTDTQYF
TRBV5-6	TRBJ2-7	TRBD1	NA	TGTGCCAGCAGCAGAGCCTTACAGGGGAACTACGAGCAGTACTTC	CASSRALQGNYEQYF
TRBV12-3/TRBV12-4	TRBJ1-1	NA	NA	TGTGCCAGCAGTTTGAGGGAGGGGAACACTGAAGCTTTCTTT	CASSLREGNTEAFF
TRBV7-9	TRBJ2-1	TRBD1	few	TGTGCCAGCAGCCCCATGGGACAGGCCTACAATGAGCAGTTCTTC	CASSPMGQAYNEQFF
TRBV5-1	TRBJ1-1	TRBD1	NA	TGCGCCAGCAGGCAGGGGGCCGCGAACACTGAAGCTTTCTTT	CASRQGAANTEAFF
TRBV27	TRBJ1-6	NA	NA	TGTGCCAGCAGTCAGCCCCCTTATAATTCACCCCTCCACTTT	CASSQPPYNSPLHF
TRBV20-1	TRBJ1-2	TRBD1	few	TGCAGTGCTAACAGGGGCGACGGCTACACCTTC	CSANRGDGYTF
TRBV12-3/TRBV12-4	TRBJ2-6	NA	NA	TGTGCCAGCAGGTCTGGTGGGGCCAACGTCCTGACTTTC	CASRSGGANVLTF
TRBV29-1	TRBJ2-2	NA	NA	TGCAGCGTGGGTAATGGGGCCGCCACCGGGGAGCTGTTTTTT	CSVGNGAATGELFF
TRBV4-1	TRBJ1-2	TRBD1	NA	TGCGCCAGCAGCCAACTGGGGGCAGGGGGTTGGTATGGCTACACCTTC	CASSQLGAGGWYGYTF
TRBV10-3	TRBJ2-3	TRBD1	NA	TGTGCCATCAGCCGGGACAGGGAGAGGGCAGATACGCAGTATTTT	CAISRDRERADTQYF
TRBV9	TRBJ2-5	TRBD2	few	TGTGCCAGCAGCGTAGCACAGGCGGGGGGACGACAAGAGACCCAGTACTTC	CASSVAQAGGRQETQYF
TRBV4-2	TRBJ2-1	NA	NA	TGTGCCAGCAGCCAGCTACCGGAGACAGAGACCTACAATGAGCAGTTCTTC	CASSQLPETETYNEQFF
TRBV10-3	TRBJ1-1	TRBD1	NA	TGTGCCACCTCTAGACAGGGTAACACTGAAGCTTTCTTT	CATSRQGNTEAFF